Shown below are 28 T cell receptor beta chains from a single sample sequenced in a study of T-cell reconstitution after alpha-beta-depleted transplantation in children. The library targeted TCRbeta and was prepared with unique molecular identifiers. TCRdb independently ran MiXCR on the PCR reads; one entry per CDR3 protein. This repertoire shows about 110,000 distinct CDR3 sequences, about 9.3% found once; its top ten account for less than 35%. The specimen was PBMCs, collected before TCRalphabeta/CD19-depleted stem cell transplant. These receptors were taken from a boy aged 2 to 10 with acute lymphoblastic leukemia, due to receive a stem cell transplant.

This clonotype was found a few times. The chain couples TRBV9 to TRBJ2-5; D unresolved. Germline CDR1 is SGDLS and CDR2 is YYNGEE. CDR3 length: 13 amino acids. Deletions cut 0 bases from V and 5 bases from J, with 8 bases between. The CDR3 nucleotides are TGTGCCAGCAGCGTAGATCAGAGGGAGACCCAGTACTTC. It is translated as CASSVDQRETQYF. Variable domain in full (rest from reference TRBV9 and TRBJ2-5): DSGVTQTPKHLITATGQRVTLRCSPRSGDLSVYWYQQSLDQGLQFLIQYYNGEERAKGNILERFSAQQFPDLHSELNLSSLELGDSALYFCASSVDQRETQYFGPGTRLLVL.

At least ten counts were recorded for this clonotype. This chain links TRBV6-1 with TRBJ1-2, with unresolved D. The CDR3 consists of 13 residues. Trimming stripped 2 bases from V and 2 bases from J, with 6 bases between. The germline CDR1 and CDR2 sequences are MNHNS and SASEGT. CDR3 protein: CASSERKNYGYTF. The CDR3, as DNA: TGTGCCAGCAGTGAAAGGAAGAACTATGGCTACACCTTC.

This clonotype was seen repeatedly, ten times or more. V and J are TRBV3-1 and TRBJ2-3; D gene ambiguous. Deletions cut 0 bases from V and 3 bases from J, with 10 bases between. CDR1 is LGHDT and CDR2 is YNNKEL in the germline V gene (reference sequence). The CDR3 sequence is 15 residues long. CDR3 DNA: TGTGCCAGCAGCCAAGACGGACGGCATACAGATACGCAGTATTTT. Translating it yields CASSQDGRHTDTQYF.

The gene calls are TRBV10-3 and TRBJ1-6; 9 bases fit TRBD1. Germline V gene lookup returns CDR1 ENHRY and CDR2 SYGVKD. The V gene end was trimmed by 7 bases and the J gene end by 13 bases; junction bases not matched to a gene: 8. The CDR3 runs to 13 residues. CDR3 DNA: TGTGCCATCAATAGGGACAGGGCCGTCCCCCTCCACTTT. This codes for CAINRDRAVPLHF.

There are a few counts of this clonotype. J is TRBJ2-1 and V is TRBV6-5; 7 nucleotides agree with TRBD2. J lost 4 bases, V lost 2 bases, and 2 bases had no gene match. This CDR3 has 14 amino acids. Per the germline V gene, CDR1 is MNHEY and CDR2 is SVGAGI. CDR3 amino acids: CASSYGGSYNEQFF. The CDR3 nucleotides are TGTGCCAGCAGTTACGGCGGGAGTTACAATGAGCAGTTCTTC.

The chain couples TRBV7-2 to TRBJ2-4; 7 nucleotides line up with TRBD2. CDR3 length: 16 residues. Germline V gene sequence: CDR1 SGHTA, CDR2 FQGNSA. The ends lost 5 bases at V and 5 bases at J; junction bases unmatched: 12. The CDR3 bases are TGTGCCAGCAGCACCTCTAGCGGCCTAGGACAAAACATTCAGTACTTC. Protein sequence: CASSTSSGLGQNIQYF.

This clonotype was seen at least ten times. V is TRBV3-1 and J is TRBJ2-1; no firm D call. With 2 bases removed from V and 3 bases from J, the gap between germline ends came to 5 bases. Germline-derived CDR1 and CDR2 are LGHDT and YNNKEL (reference sequence). CDR3 size: 13 residues. The CDR3 is CASSQPVYNEQFF. The CDR3 DNA follows: TGTGCCAGCAGCCAACCTGTCTACAATGAGCAGTTCTTC.

Here the CDR3 reads CSARDPGQTYEQYF. CDR3 nucleotides: TGCAGTGCTAGAGATCCGGGACAGACCTACGAGCAGTACTTC. The chain couples TRBV20-1 to TRBJ2-7; 7 nucleotides agree with TRBD1. There are 14 residues in the CDR3. Germline assignment: CDR1 DFQATT and CDR2 SNEGSKA (reference sequence). V was clipped by 0 bases and J by 2 bases; unmatched bases: 4.

The CDR3, as DNA: TGCAGTGCTAGTCGAGGGGACGGTGGCAATGAGCAGTTCTTC. This sequence encodes CSASRGDGGNEQFF. V and J are TRBV20-1 and TRBJ2-1; the D gene could be TRBD1 or TRBD2 (5 bases each). The CDR3 is 14 amino acids. V lost 3 bases and J lost 6, with 15 bases in between. Germline V gene data show CDR1 as DFQATT and CDR2 as SNEGSKA (reference sequence).

The genes are TRBV15 and TRBJ2-3; 14 bases are shared with TRBD2. Germline trimming cut 5 bases from V and 3 bases from J; bases unmatched to any gene: 16. The CDR3 totals 20 residues. Germline V CDR1 and CDR2: LNHNV, YYDKDF (reference sequence). CDR3 nucleotide sequence: TGTGCCACCAGCGGAACGAGGTGGACTAGCGGGAGGAGGGGGACAGATACGCAGTATTTT. Amino acids: CATSGTRWTSGRRGTDTQYF.

This clonotype was seen many times. The V gene is TRBV7-9, the J gene TRBJ2-2; D ambiguous. This CDR3 comprises 13 residues. Germline CDR1 reads SEHNR; CDR2 reads FQNEAQ (reference sequence). V was cut by 4 bases and J by 4 bases, with 7 bases left in between. In DNA, the CDR3 is TGTGCCAGCAGCTCTGATTTCACCGGGGAGCTGTTTTTT. Translation: CASSSDFTGELFF.

V gene TRBV12-3 or TRBV12-4 combines with J gene TRBJ2-5; unclear D gene. V lost 3 bases and J 5 bases, leaving 10 bases between the germline ends. This CDR3 contains 13 residues. CDR3 in DNA: TGTGCCAGCAGTTTTCAGGCTAGGGAGACCCAGTACTTC. Amino acids: CASSFQARETQYF.

The chain links TRBV7-8 to TRBJ2-1, with a tentative D call TRBD2 (5 bases). The CDR3 runs to 14 residues. V shed 5 bases and J shed 7 bases, with 15 bases lying between them. CDR1 is SGHVS and CDR2 is FQNEAQ in the germline V gene. CDR3 sequence reads: CASSPMGASNEQFF. The DNA for the CDR3 is TGTGCCAGCAGCCCAATGGGAGCGAGTAATGAGCAGTTCTTC.

The chain has TRBV28 and TRBJ2-7, with 9 nucleotides matching TRBD2. Germline loops: CDR1 MDHEN, CDR2 SYDVKM. Trimming at V came to 6 bases and at J to 6 bases, leaving 3 bases not matched to a gene. The CDR3 has 12 residues. The CDR3: CASRPTSGEQYF. CDR3 DNA: TGTGCCAGCAGGCCGACTAGCGGCGAGCAGTACTTC. Full variable domain (remainder filled in from reference TRBV28 and TRBJ2-7): DVKVTQSSRYLVKRTGEKVFLECVQDMDHENMFWYRQDPGLGLRLIYFSYDVKMKEKGDIPEGYSVSREKKERFSLILESASTNQTSMYLCASRPTSGEQYFGPGTRLTVT.

The table lists this clonotype with many counts. V and J are TRBV20-1 and TRBJ2-5; 9 bases agree with TRBD2. The CDR3 is 15 amino acids. The J segment lost 4 bases and the V segment lost 5 bases, leaving 11 bases of the junction unmatched. Looked up from germline, CDR1 is DFQATT and CDR2 is SNEGSKA (reference sequence). The DNA for the CDR3 is TGCAGTGCTCCACCCGTAGGACTAGCGATAGAGACCCAGTACTTC. Protein product: CSAPPVGLAIETQYF.

This sequence joins TRBV12-3 or TRBV12-4 and TRBJ2-7; TRBD2 is a possible D gene (5 bases). The V end lost 3 bases, the J end lost 6 bases, and 9 bases lay between the germline ends. The CDR3 has 12 amino acids. Written as DNA, the CDR3 is TGTGCCAGCAGTTTTCCCAGCGGCGAGCAGTACTTC. It translates to CASSFPSGEQYF.

The chain has TRBV7-2 and TRBJ1-1, with TRBD1 identical over 7 bases. Per germline, CDR1 SGHTA and CDR2 FQGNSA. Unmatched junction bases numbered 5, after V lost 2 bases and J lost 5 bases. CDR3 size: 14 residues. The CDR3 DNA reads as TGTGCCAGCAGCTTATCCAGGGGGGGGACTGAAGCTTTCTTT. Translated: CASSLSRGGTEAFF. Together with reference TRBV7-2 and TRBJ1-1, the CDR3 gives the full variable domain: GAGVSQSPSNKVTEKGKDVELRCDPISGHTALYWYRQSLGQGLEFLIYFQGNSAPDKSGLPSDRFSAERTGGSVSTLTIQRTQQEDSAVYLCASSLSRGGTEAFFGQGTRLTVV.

This clonotype was found a few times. This chain joins TRBV29-1 and TRBJ2-7; no definite D call. CDR3 length equals 12 residues. V dropped 6 bases and J dropped 2 bases, with 11 bases sitting between them. Germline CDR1 SQVTM, CDR2 ANQGSEA. CDR3 sequence reads: CSVSGPAYEQYF. CDR3 nucleotide sequence: TGCAGCGTCTCCGGGCCTGCCTACGAGCAGTACTTC.

The sample holds a few counts of this clonotype. V and J are TRBV5-1 and TRBJ1-4, with D perhaps TRBD1 (6 bases). The CDR3 totals 14 residues. Per the germline V gene, CDR1 is SGHRS and CDR2 is YFSETQ. V was pared by 6 bases and J by 8 bases, with 17 bases between. The CDR3 DNA reads as TGCGCCAGCACCAGGGGAGGAGTTGGCGAAAAACTGTTTTTT. Translation: CASTRGGVGEKLFF. The whole variable domain, remainder taken from reference TRBV5-1 and TRBJ1-4, is KAGVTQTPRYLIKTRGQQVTLSCSPISGHRSVSWYQQTPGQGLQFLFEYFSETQRNKGNFPGRFSGRQFSNSRSEMNVSTLELGDSALYLCASTRGGVGEKLFFGSGTQLSVL.

The table lists this clonotype with a few counts. The chain is built from TRBV10-3 and TRBJ1-1, with no clear D. The germline V gene has CDR1 ENHRY and CDR2 SYGVKD. V dropped 2 bases and J dropped 3 bases, with 4 bases sitting between them. The CDR3 consists of 12 residues. The CDR3 sequence: CAISEGYTEAFF. CDR3 in DNA: TGTGCCATCAGTGAGGGCTACACTGAAGCTTTCTTT.

In its sample, this clonotype was seen many times. CDR3: CASGLDTPEQFF. The DNA for the CDR3 is TGTGCTAGTGGATTAGATACCCCTGAGCAGTTCTTC. The chain is built from TRBV12-5 and TRBJ2-1; D gene ambiguous. The V gene lost 6 bases and the J gene lost 9 bases, with 12 bases spanning the gap. The CDR3 runs 12 residues. Germline V gives CDR1 LGHNT, CDR2 FRNRAP.

The chain couples TRBV12-3 or TRBV12-4 to TRBJ2-1, with no clear D. This CDR3 has 15 amino acids. V gave up 2 bases and J gave up 8 bases, with 16 bases separating them. CDR3 nucleotides: TGTGCCAGCAGTTTATATGCGGATCCCCAGGATGAGCAGTTCTTC. Amino acid sequence: CASSLYADPQDEQFF.

This clonotype came up many times. This rearrangement joins TRBV12-3 or TRBV12-4 to TRBJ2-1; possibly TRBD1 or TRBD2 for D (5 bases each). With 3 bases removed from V and 9 bases from J, the gap between germline ends came to 18 bases. The CDR3 is made up of 15 amino acids. The CDR3 reads CASSFFGPWGSEQFF. In DNA form, the CDR3 reads TGTGCCAGCAGTTTTTTTGGGCCTTGGGGGAGTGAGCAGTTCTTC.

The chain combines TRBV5-3 with TRBJ2-3; 8 nucleotides match TRBD2. TRBV5-3 is an ORF; its function is uncertain. The CDR3 has 17 residues. After removal of 9 bases from V and 2 bases from J, the junction contained 17 bases not matched to a gene. CDR3 region: CAMGSHLGGRPTDTQYF. The CDR3 DNA reads TGTGCCATGGGCTCCCACCTAGGCGGGAGGCCCACAGATACGCAGTATTTT.

As DNA, the CDR3 is TGCGCCAGCACGCTCTACAATGAGCAGTTCTTC. It is translated as CASTLYNEQFF. The rearrangement uses TRBV10-2 and TRBJ2-1, with D unclear. The germline V and J ends were trimmed by 7 bases and 3 bases, with 4 bases remaining between them. CDR3 length equals 11 residues. Germline CDR1 is WSHSY and CDR2 is SAAADI.

This clonotype has a handful of counts. The chain uses TRBV20-1 and TRBJ2-7; D perhaps matches TRBD2 (6 bases). Germline CDR1 is DFQATT and CDR2 is SNEGSKA (reference sequence). This CDR3 contains 14 residues. The germline V and J ends were trimmed by 1 base and 3 bases, with 13 bases remaining between them. CDR3 amino acids: CSARGRVSFYEQYF. CDR3 in DNA: TGCAGTGCTAGAGGGAGGGTTTCCTTCTACGAGCAGTACTTC.

The V gene is TRBV20-1, the J gene TRBJ1-2; 11 positions agree with TRBD1. The CDR3 spans 13 residues. The V segment lost 5 bases and the J segment 4 bases; nucleotides outside the gene matches: 3. The V gene's germline CDR1 is DFQATT and CDR2 SNEGSKA (reference sequence). Written as DNA, the CDR3 is TGCAGTGCTGGGGGACAGGGGGGCTATGGCTACACCTTC. It translates to CSAGGQGGYGYTF.

The chain is built from TRBV4-1 and TRBJ2-7, with TRBD1 matching 7 bases. The V segment lost 0 bases and the J segment 1 base; nucleotides outside the gene matches: 6. The CDR3 runs to 16 residues. CDR1 is MGHRA, CDR2 YSYEKL, per germline. DNA for the CDR3: TGCGCCAGCAGCCAAGATGCGGCCAGGGGGTCCTACGAGCAGTACTTC. Translated: CASSQDAARGSYEQYF.